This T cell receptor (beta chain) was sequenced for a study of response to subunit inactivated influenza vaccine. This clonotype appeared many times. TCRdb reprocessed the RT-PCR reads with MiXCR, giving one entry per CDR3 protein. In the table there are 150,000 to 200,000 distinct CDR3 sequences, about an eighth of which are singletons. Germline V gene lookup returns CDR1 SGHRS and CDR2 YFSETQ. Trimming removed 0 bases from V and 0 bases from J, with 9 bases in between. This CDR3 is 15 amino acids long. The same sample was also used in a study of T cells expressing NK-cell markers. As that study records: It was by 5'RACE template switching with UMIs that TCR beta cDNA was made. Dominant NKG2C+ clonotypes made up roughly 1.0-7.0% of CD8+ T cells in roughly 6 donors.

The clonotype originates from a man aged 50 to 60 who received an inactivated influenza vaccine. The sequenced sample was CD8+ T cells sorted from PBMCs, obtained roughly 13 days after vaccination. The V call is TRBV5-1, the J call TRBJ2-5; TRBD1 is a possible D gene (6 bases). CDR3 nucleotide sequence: TGCGCCAGCAGCTTGGGGACAGTGTACCAAGAGACCCAGTACTTC. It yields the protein CASSLGTVYQETQYF.